The 28 T cell receptor beta chains presented below share a single source sample, sequenced in a study of blood T cells in healthy people across ages. Through a sample-barcoded 5' primer and a J-beta primer mix, a second PCR was run for roughly 6 to 12 cycles. One entry per CDR3 protein, called by TCRdb with MiXCR from the 5' RACE reads. The repertoire includes some 800,000 distinct CDR3 sequences, roughly 25% of them detected once, and 3.7% sits in the top ten. Another study also made use of these data, one on T cells of mothers and their children.

The sample was blood. These receptors all stem from a boy between 10 and 17 years old in good health.

Here the CDR3 reads CSARVDGGPGEAFF. The CDR3 bases are TGCAGTGCTAGAGTGGATGGGGGCCCGGGAGAAGCTTTCTTT. The rearrangement joins TRBV20-1 to TRBJ1-1, with D tentatively TRBD1 (6 bases). Germline loops: CDR1 DFQATT, CDR2 SNEGSKA (reference sequence). The CDR3 extends over 14 amino acids. Deletions cut 1 base from V and 8 bases from J, with 17 bases between.

This chain uses TRBV24-1 with TRBJ2-1; the match to TRBD2 covers 8 bases. CDR3 size: 16 residues. Germline V gene lookup returns CDR1 KGHDR and CDR2 SFDVKD. With 2 bases clipped from V and 4 bases from J, the junction kept 6 bases outside the gene matches. The CDR3 loop reads CATSDSGAGEYNEQFF. DNA of the CDR3: TGTGCCACCAGTGATTCAGGAGCGGGAGAATACAATGAGCAGTTCTTC.

The gene calls are TRBV25-1 and TRBJ1-2; TRBD1 matches 8 bases. This CDR3 spans 14 amino acids. Germline CDR1 reads MGHDK; CDR2 reads SYGVNS. Losses at the gene ends were 3 bases for V and 4 bases for J; bases not matched to a gene: 4. In DNA form, the CDR3 reads TGTGCCAGCAGTGACAGGGGGCCTGTCTATGGCTACACCTTC. It specifies CASSDRGPVYGYTF.

This clonotype was seen a handful of times. This chain joins TRBV10-3 and TRBJ2-3; TRBD2 matches at 8 bases. CDR3 length: 15 residues. From germline, CDR1 is ENHRY and CDR2 SYGVKD. V dropped 8 bases and J dropped 4; count of bases not matched to a gene: 11. Written as DNA, the CDR3 is TGTGCCATCGGAATCGGGGGGGCTGCGTCAGATACGCAGTATTTT. Translating it yields CAIGIGGAASDTQYF.

This chain links TRBV29-1 with TRBJ2-5, with TRBD2 matching over 7 bases. Near its end, the DNA agrees better with TRBJ2-1, so the J call may be wrong. Germline assignment: CDR1 SQVTM and CDR2 ANQGSEA. This CDR3 comprises 14 residues. The CDR3 loop reads CSVAAGIDYNEQFF. CDR3 bases: TGCAGCGTTGCAGCGGGAATAGACTACAATGAGCAGTTCTTC.

This clonotype was seen just once. The rearrangement links TRBV20-1 to TRBJ2-1; 9 nucleotides match TRBD2. V lost 2 bases to trimming and J lost 4 bases; unmatched junction nucleotides: 12. CDR1 and CDR2 from the germline V gene are DFQATT and SNEGSKA (reference sequence). The CDR3 is 17 residues long. Here the CDR3 reads CSARLPPSSGKYNEQFF. DNA of the CDR3: TGCAGTGCTAGACTTCCCCCGTCTAGCGGGAAATACAATGAGCAGTTCTTC.

J is TRBJ2-5 and V is TRBV12-3 or TRBV12-4; D could derive from TRBD1 or TRBD2 (5 bases each). V shed 8 bases and J shed 4 bases, with 17 bases lying between them. CDR3 length equals 14 residues. This CDR3 reads CASQRGVSRETQYF. The CDR3 coding sequence is TGTGCCAGCCAAAGAGGGGTCTCTAGAGAGACCCAGTACTTC.

This chain connects TRBV6-5 to TRBJ2-4; no clear D gene. The ends were cut back, 6 bases at V and 1 base at J, with 10 bases in the middle. Germline CDR1 MNHEY, CDR2 SVGAGI. CDR3 length equals 14 residues. The CDR3 here is CASRGSLAKNIQYF. The CDR3, as DNA: TGTGCCAGCAGAGGCAGTCTGGCCAAAAACATTCAGTACTTC.

V is TRBV18 and J is TRBJ1-2; 7 positions match TRBD1. From germline, CDR1 is KGHSH and CDR2 LQKENI. V was clipped by 5 bases and J by 2 bases; unmatched bases: 11. The CDR3 has 16 residues. CDR3 in DNA: TGTGCCAGCTCATCTGCCGGGACAGCTATAAACTATGGCTACACCTTC. Translated: CASSSAGTAINYGYTF.

This rearrangement joins TRBV20-1 to TRBJ1-3; D is ambiguous. The CDR3 sequence is 19 residues long. V was pared by 0 bases and J by 0 bases, with 21 bases between. Germline V gene data show CDR1 as DFQATT and CDR2 as SNEGSKA (reference sequence). The CDR3 sequence is CSARDRHGFGQYSGNTIYF. As DNA, the CDR3 is TGCAGTGCTAGAGATCGGCACGGTTTCGGTCAATACTCTGGAAACACCATATATTTT.

This clonotype was counted only a few times. This rearrangement joins TRBV4-3 to TRBJ2-7; D uncertain. CDR3 size: 15 residues. Trimming took off 1 base at V and 4 bases at J, with 14 bases between the two ends. The germline V gene has CDR1 LGHNA and CDR2 YSLEER. The CDR3 loop reads CASSQVNQPGYEQYF. The CDR3 DNA reads as TGCGCCAGCAGCCAAGTCAACCAGCCTGGTTACGAGCAGTACTTC.

The rearrangement uses TRBV20-1 and TRBJ2-1; no reliable D call. V lost 1 base, J lost 7 bases, and 11 bases lay in between. The germline V gene encodes CDR1 DFQATT and CDR2 SNEGSKA (reference sequence). This CDR3 has 13 amino acids. The CDR3 DNA is TGCAGTGCTAGAGCTCTTTTGGGGAATGAGCAGTTCTTC. Its translation: CSARALLGNEQFF.

This clonotype has ten or more counts. The rearrangement joins TRBV28 to TRBJ2-3, with no clear D. V lost 7 bases and J lost 2, with 4 bases in between. CDR1 and CDR2 (germline): MDHEN, SYDVKM. The CDR3 has 11 residues. CDR3 loop: CASTDTDTQYF. The CDR3 DNA reads TGTGCCAGCACCGACACAGATACGCAGTATTTT.

The table lists this clonotype with a few counts. An end of the junction does not agree with germline; a read error may underlie this. The V call is TRBV7-2, the J call TRBJ2-3; 7 nucleotides align to TRBD1. This CDR3 spans 16 amino acids. Germline V gene sequence: CDR1 SGHTA, CDR2 FQGNSA. Here the CDR3 DNA reads TGTGCCAGCAGCTTAAGGGGGACAGCAAGCACAGATACGCAGTGTTTT. Its protein product is CASSLRGTASTDTQCF.

This clonotype was detected only a few times. This sequence joins TRBV20-1 and TRBJ1-5; 9 bases align to TRBD1. This CDR3 has 15 amino acids. Germline V gene data show CDR1 as DFQATT and CDR2 as SNEGSKA (reference sequence). J lost 3 bases, V lost 3 bases, and 6 bases had no gene match. The CDR3 sequence is CSARGQGNNNQPQHF. CDR3 nucleotide sequence: TGCAGTGCTAGGGGACAGGGAAATAACAATCAGCCCCAGCATTTT.

This clonotype was seen a handful of times. The rearrangement uses TRBV4-3 and TRBJ1-5; D ambiguous. Germline V gives CDR1 LGHNA, CDR2 YSLEER. The V and J ends lost 2 bases and 5 bases respectively, with 7 bases between them. The CDR3 runs to 13 residues. CDR3 loop: CASSQRRDQPQHF. The CDR3, as DNA: TGCGCCAGCAGCCAACGCCGGGATCAGCCCCAGCATTTT.

This clonotype was detected a few times. This chain connects TRBV5-1 to TRBJ2-1; 7 nucleotides match TRBD1. This CDR3 comprises 16 residues. CDR1 SGHRS and CDR2 YFSETQ come from the germline V gene. The V and J ends lost 5 bases and 4 bases, in that order; junction bases with no gene match: 12. CDR3 DNA sequence: TGCGCCAGCAGTTACGGACAGGCAGTTGGGTACAATGAGCAGTTCTTC. Translated, it gives CASSYGQAVGYNEQFF.

In its sample, this clonotype was seen a few times. The missing conserved phenylalanine or tryptophan at the end of this CDR3 makes a read error likely. The rearrangement joins TRBV9 to TRBJ2-5; a weak D match, TRBD1 (6 bases). The CDR3 spans 15 residues. Looked up from germline, CDR1 is SGDLS and CDR2 is YYNGEE. V was pared by 3 bases and J by 1 base, with 13 bases between. CDR3 region: CASSATVGAQETQYI. The CDR3 DNA follows: TGTGCCAGCAGCGCGACAGTGGGGGCCCAAGAGACCCAGTACATC.

This chain links TRBV6-2 or TRBV6-3 with TRBJ2-4, with D maybe TRBD1 (5 bases). The CDR3 consists of 16 residues. The germline V gene has CDR1 MNHEY and CDR2 SVGEGT. V lost 4 bases to trimming and J lost 2 bases, with 15 bases between them. This CDR3 is CASSSGRERSKNIQYF. The CDR3 nucleotides read TGTGCCAGCAGTTCCGGCAGGGAACGGTCCAAAAACATTCAGTACTTC.

This clonotype has only a few counts. The chain joins TRBV7-9 to TRBJ2-1; D perhaps matches TRBD2 (6 bases). This CDR3 comprises 13 residues. Trimming took 7 bases from V and 6 from J, leaving 13 bases between them. Germline V gene data show CDR1 as SEHNR and CDR2 as FQNEAQ (reference sequence). CDR3 loop: CASTPPGGNEQFF. The CDR3 DNA reads as TGTGCCAGCACCCCTCCCGGGGGCAATGAGCAGTTCTTC.

This clonotype was seen many times. The chain joins TRBV18 to TRBJ1-1, with D hard to call. The CDR3 has 13 amino acids. V was clipped by 1 base and J by 0 bases, with 3 bases between them. Germline CDR1 and CDR2: KGHSH and LQKENI. The CDR3 DNA reads as TGTGCCAGCTCACCACAGGTGAACACTGAAGCTTTCTTT. It codes for CASSPQVNTEAFF. Variable domain in full (rest from reference TRBV18 and TRBJ1-1): NAGVMQNPRHLVRRRGQEARLRCSPMKGHSHVYWYRQLPEEGLKFMVYLQKENIIDESGMPKERFSAEFPKEGPSILRIQQVVRGDSAAYFCASSPQVNTEAFFGQGTRLTVV.

CDR3 amino acids: CASRLGLAGDAETQYF. DNA for the CDR3: TGTGCCAGCAGACTCGGACTAGCGGGAGACGCAGAGACCCAGTACTTC. The genes are TRBV12-3 or TRBV12-4 and TRBJ2-5, with 13 bases identical to TRBD2. The ends lost 6 bases at V and 4 bases at J; junction bases unmatched: 8. This CDR3 region has 16 residues.

The chain is built from TRBV20-1 and TRBJ2-5; TRBD2 agrees at 9 bases. Germline CDR1 is DFQATT and CDR2 is SNEGSKA (reference sequence). This CDR3 has 15 amino acids. Germline trimming cut 0 bases from V and 1 base from J; bases unmatched to any gene: 3. In nucleotides, the CDR3 is TGCAGTGCTAGAGATACTAGCGGGCTCCAAGAGACCCAGTACTTC. Amino acids: CSARDTSGLQETQYF.

The CDR3 nucleotides read TGTGCCAGCAGTTCACACTATCCTACGGAGGCCCAGTACTTC. Its protein is CASSSHYPTEAQYF. This chain links TRBV6-5 with TRBJ2-5; D might be TRBD2 (5 bases). Trimming took off 4 bases at V and 9 bases at J, with 18 bases between the two ends. Germline V lookup: CDR1 MNHEY, CDR2 SVGAGI. The CDR3 length is 14 residues.

The rearrangement links TRBV6-6 to TRBJ2-3; TRBD2 matches 11 bases. CDR1 and CDR2 from the germline V gene are MNHNY and SVGAGI (reference sequence). V lost 0 bases to trimming and J lost 3 bases; unmatched junction nucleotides: 2. This CDR3 region has 16 residues. The CDR3, as DNA: TGTGCCAGCAGTTACTCTCTAGCGGGAGGAACAGATACGCAGTATTTT. Its translation is CASSYSLAGGTDTQYF.

This chain uses TRBV7-9 with TRBJ2-1, with TRBD2 identical over 9 bases. CDR3 size: 15 residues. From germline, CDR1 is SEHNR and CDR2 FQNEAQ (reference sequence). The ends lost 7 bases at V and 0 bases at J; junction bases unmatched: 4. CDR3 region: CASNLLAGSYNEQFF. The CDR3 region has the DNA TGTGCCAGCAACCTACTAGCGGGCTCCTACAATGAGCAGTTCTTC.

This clonotype was seen more than once but under ten times. The chain links TRBV19 to TRBJ2-4; 10 bases are a match to TRBD1. The length of the CDR3 is 16 residues. The trim removed 4 bases at V and 8 bases at J, leaving 11 bases unmatched. CDR1 is LNHDA, CDR2 SQIVND, per germline (reference sequence). The CDR3 loop reads CASSTRQGARGYIQYF. CDR3 in DNA: TGTGCCAGTAGTACCCGACAGGGGGCGCGCGGGTACATTCAGTACTTC.

In its sample, this clonotype was seen once. The chain carries TRBV3-1 and TRBJ2-5; D is uncertain. Germline assignment: CDR1 LGHDT and CDR2 YNNKEL (reference sequence). The ends were cut back, 0 bases at V and 4 bases at J, with 18 bases in the middle. The CDR3 is 17 amino acids. The CDR3 region has the DNA TGTGCCAGCAGCCAAGAGGGAACCGCGGTTACGATAGAGACCCAGTACTTC. Its translation: CASSQEGTAVTIETQYF.